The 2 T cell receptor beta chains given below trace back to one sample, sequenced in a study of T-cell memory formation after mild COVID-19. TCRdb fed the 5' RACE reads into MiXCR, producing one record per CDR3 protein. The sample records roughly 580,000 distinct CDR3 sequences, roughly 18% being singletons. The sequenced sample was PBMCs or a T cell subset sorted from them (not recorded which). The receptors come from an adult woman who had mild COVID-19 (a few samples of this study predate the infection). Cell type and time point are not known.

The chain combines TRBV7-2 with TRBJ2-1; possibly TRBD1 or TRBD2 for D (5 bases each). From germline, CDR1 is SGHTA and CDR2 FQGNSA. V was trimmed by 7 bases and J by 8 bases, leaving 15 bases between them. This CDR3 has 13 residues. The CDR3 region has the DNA TGTGCCAGCACTTCCTACCGGGGCGATGAGCAGTTCTTC. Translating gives CASTSYRGDEQFF.

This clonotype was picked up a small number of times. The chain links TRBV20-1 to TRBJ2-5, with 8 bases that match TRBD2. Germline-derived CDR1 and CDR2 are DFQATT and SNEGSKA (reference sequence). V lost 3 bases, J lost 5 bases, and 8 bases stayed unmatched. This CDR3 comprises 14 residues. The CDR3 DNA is TGCAGTGCTAGCAAAGCGGGAGTACGGGAGACCCAGTACTTC. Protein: CSASKAGVRETQYF.